This T cell receptor (beta chain) derives from a study of blood T cells in healthy people across ages. Sample-barcoded 5' priming and a J-beta primer mix drove a second PCR of roughly 7 to 11 cycles. With 12 random nucleotides, a template-switch adaptor tagged each individual cDNA molecule. Every sample gave at least 2.5 million paired-end reads containing CDR3. TCRdb re-called the 5' RACE reads through MiXCR, storing one row per CDR3 protein. Among about 1.6 million distinct CDR3 sequences, about 35% were seen once, and the ten largest hold about 11%. Germline CDR1 and CDR2: SGHNT and YYREEE (reference sequence). With 4 bases clipped from V and 9 bases from J, the junction kept 10 bases outside the gene matches. This CDR3 has 16 amino acids. This clonotype occurred a few times. Its antigen is as yet unknown. Overall study results and limits: A greater number of naive CD4+ cells and higher diversity distinguished long-lived donors from aged donors. Estimates of diversity drawn from one million T cells were considered underestimates.

This sequence joins TRBV5-4 and TRBJ2-1; 13 nucleotides line up with TRBD2. This sequence originates from a woman aged 30 to 39 in good health. Sequenced sample: blood. The CDR3 DNA follows: TGTGCCAGCAGCGTATCCGGGACTAGCGGGAAGGTTGAGCAGTTCTTC. As protein: CASSVSGTSGKVEQFF.